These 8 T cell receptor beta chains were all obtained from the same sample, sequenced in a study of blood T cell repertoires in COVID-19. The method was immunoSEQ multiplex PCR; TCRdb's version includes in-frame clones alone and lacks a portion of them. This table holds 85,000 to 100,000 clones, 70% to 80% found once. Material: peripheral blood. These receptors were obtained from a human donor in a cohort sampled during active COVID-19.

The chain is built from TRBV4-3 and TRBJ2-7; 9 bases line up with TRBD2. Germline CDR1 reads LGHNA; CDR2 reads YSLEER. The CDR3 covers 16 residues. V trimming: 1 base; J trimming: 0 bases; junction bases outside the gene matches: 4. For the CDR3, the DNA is TGCGCCAGCAGCCAAGTAGCGGGAGCCACCTCCTACGAGCAGTACTTC. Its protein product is CASSQVAGATSYEQYF.

CDR3 DNA sequence: TGTGCCAGCAGCTTGGTAGGGGCCTCTGGGGCCAACGTCCTGACTTTC. Amino acids: CASSLVGASGANVLTF. The rearrangement links TRBV5-4 to TRBJ2-6; possible D gene TRBD1, 5 bases. The CDR3 spans 16 residues. The germline V gene has CDR1 SGHNT and CDR2 YYREEE (reference sequence). V was trimmed by 0 bases and J by 0 bases, leaving 7 bases between them.

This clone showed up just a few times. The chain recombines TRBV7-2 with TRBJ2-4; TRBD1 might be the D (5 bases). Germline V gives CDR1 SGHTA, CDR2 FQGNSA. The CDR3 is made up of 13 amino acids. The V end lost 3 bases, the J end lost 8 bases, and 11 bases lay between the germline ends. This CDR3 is CASSFARADIQYF. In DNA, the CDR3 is TGTGCCAGCAGCTTCGCCAGGGCGGACATTCAGTACTTC.

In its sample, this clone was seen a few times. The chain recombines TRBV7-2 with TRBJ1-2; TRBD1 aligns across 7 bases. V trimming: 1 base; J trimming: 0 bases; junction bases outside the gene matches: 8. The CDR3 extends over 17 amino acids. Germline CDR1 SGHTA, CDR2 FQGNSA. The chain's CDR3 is CASSLVSYRGSNYGYTF. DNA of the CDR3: TGTGCCAGCAGCTTAGTTAGTTACAGGGGATCTAACTATGGCTACACCTTC. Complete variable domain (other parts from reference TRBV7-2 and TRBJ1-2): GAGVSQSPSNKVTEKGKDVELRCDPISGHTALYWYRQSLGQGLEFLIYFQGNSAPDKSGLPSDRFSAERTGGSVSTLTIQRTQQEDSAVYLCASSLVSYRGSNYGYTFGSGTRLTVV.

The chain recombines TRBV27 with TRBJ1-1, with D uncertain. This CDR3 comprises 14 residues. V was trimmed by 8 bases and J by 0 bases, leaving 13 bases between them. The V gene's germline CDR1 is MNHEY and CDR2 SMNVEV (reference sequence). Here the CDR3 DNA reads TGTGCCAGCCGATCTCGCGGGGTGAACACTGAAGCTTTCTTT. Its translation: CASRSRGVNTEAFF.

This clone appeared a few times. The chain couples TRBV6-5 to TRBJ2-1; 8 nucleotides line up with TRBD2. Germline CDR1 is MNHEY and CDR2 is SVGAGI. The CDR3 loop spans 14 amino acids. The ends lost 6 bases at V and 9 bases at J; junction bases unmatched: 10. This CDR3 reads CASRTDPRGGEQFF. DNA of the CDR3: TGTGCCAGCAGGACGGATCCTCGGGGGGGTGAGCAGTTCTTC.

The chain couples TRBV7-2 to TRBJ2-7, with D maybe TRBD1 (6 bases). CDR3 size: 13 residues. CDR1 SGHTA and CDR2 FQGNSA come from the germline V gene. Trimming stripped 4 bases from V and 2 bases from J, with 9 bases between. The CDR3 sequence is CASSSRGAYEQYF. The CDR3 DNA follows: TGTGCCAGCAGCTCCAGGGGAGCCTACGAGCAGTACTTC. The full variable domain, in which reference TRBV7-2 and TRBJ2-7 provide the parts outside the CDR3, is GAGVSQSPSNKVTEKGKDVELRCDPISGHTALYWYRQSLGQGLEFLIYFQGNSAPDKSGLPSDRFSAERTGGSVSTLTIQRTQQEDSAVYLCASSSRGAYEQYFGPGTRLTVT.

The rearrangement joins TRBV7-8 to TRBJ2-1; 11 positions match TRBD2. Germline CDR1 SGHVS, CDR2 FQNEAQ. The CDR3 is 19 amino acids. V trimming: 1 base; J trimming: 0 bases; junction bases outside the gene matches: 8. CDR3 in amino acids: CASSLGLAGGPSSYNEQFF. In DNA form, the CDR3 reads TGTGCCAGCAGCTTAGGGCTAGCGGGAGGCCCAAGCTCCTACAATGAGCAGTTCTTC.